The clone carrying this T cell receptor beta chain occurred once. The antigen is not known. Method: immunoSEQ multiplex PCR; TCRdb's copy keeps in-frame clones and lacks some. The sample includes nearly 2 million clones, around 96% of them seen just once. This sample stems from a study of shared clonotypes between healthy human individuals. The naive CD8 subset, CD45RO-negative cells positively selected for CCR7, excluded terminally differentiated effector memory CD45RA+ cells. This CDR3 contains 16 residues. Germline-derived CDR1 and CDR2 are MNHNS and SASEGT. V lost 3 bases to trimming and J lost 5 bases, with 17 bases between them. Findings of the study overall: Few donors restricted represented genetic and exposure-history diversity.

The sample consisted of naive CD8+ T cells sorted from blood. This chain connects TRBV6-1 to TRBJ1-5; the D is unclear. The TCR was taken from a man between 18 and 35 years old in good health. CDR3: CASSDWVGSGDQPQHF. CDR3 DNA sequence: TGTGCCAGCAGTGATTGGGTGGGGAGCGGGGATCAGCCCCAGCATTTT.